These 31 T cell receptor beta chains came from one sample sequenced in a study of blood T cell repertoires in COVID-19. Only in-frame clones appear in the TCRdb table, and some are missing; sequencing was by immunoSEQ multiplex PCR. The repertoire holds fewer than 75,000 clones, with around nine tenths as singletons. The sequenced sample was peripheral blood. All receptors come from a man between 60 and 75 years old with acute or convalescent COVID-19.

The rearrangement joins TRBV12-3 or TRBV12-4 to TRBJ1-1; D gene ambiguous. The germline V and J ends were trimmed by 8 bases and 8 bases, with 9 bases remaining between them. This CDR3 contains 10 residues. In DNA form, the CDR3 reads TGTGCCAGCGGGCCGAGAGAAGCTTTCTTT. Translation gives CASGPREAFF.

In DNA form, the CDR3 reads TGTGCCAGCAGCCCCTCGGGGGGACTAGCGGGCCCCGGAGCTTCTAGGGAGCAGTACTTC. Its protein product is CASSPSGGLAGPGASREQYF. The chain carries TRBV5-4 and TRBJ2-7, with TRBD2 matching over 12 bases. Germline values: CDR1 SGHNT, CDR2 YYREEE (reference sequence). The length of the CDR3 is 20 residues. V gave up 4 bases and J gave up 7 bases; unmatched junction bases: 24.

The rearrangement joins TRBV20-1 to TRBJ1-2; 7 bases are shared with TRBD1. The ends lost 0 bases at V and 11 bases at J; junction bases unmatched: 3. Germline V lookup: CDR1 DFQATT, CDR2 SNEGSKA (reference sequence). The CDR3 has 11 residues. The CDR3 loop is CSAREDRFYTF. In nucleotides, the CDR3 is TGCAGTGCTAGAGAGGACAGGTTTTACACCTTC.

This chain connects TRBV15 to TRBJ2-1, with D possibly being TRBD1 (5 bases). The CDR3 is 16 amino acids. Germline values: CDR1 LNHNV, CDR2 YYDKDF (reference sequence). Trimming shortened V by 0 bases and J by 0 bases, and 9 bases separated the two germline ends. DNA for the CDR3: TGTGCCACCAGCAGAGATCTAACAGGCTCCTACAATGAGCAGTTCTTC. Protein product: CATSRDLTGSYNEQFF.

This sequence joins TRBV21-1 and TRBJ2-2; the DNA was not compared with TRBD2, the D call given in the table. TRBV21-1 is flagged as a pseudogene. CDR3 size: 12 residues. CDR3 sequence: CASTPCTGELFF. CDR3 DNA sequence: TGTGCCAGCACCCCGTGCACCGGGGAGCTGTTTTTT.

CDR3 nucleotide sequence: TGCGCCAGCAGCCTAGGACGGGAAGCAACTAATGAAAAACTGTTTTTT. This encodes CASSLGREATNEKLFF. The rearrangement uses TRBV4-1 and TRBJ1-4; D remains unclear. Deletions cut 4 bases from V and 0 bases from J, with 12 bases between. CDR1 is MGHRA and CDR2 is YSYEKL in the germline V gene. The CDR3 extends over 16 amino acids.

This clone was seen once. This rearrangement joins TRBV5-1 to TRBJ2-5, with 8 bases identical to TRBD1. The CDR3 has 14 residues. With V trimmed by 1 base and J by 2 bases, 1 base remained unmatched. Per germline, CDR1 SGHRS and CDR2 YFSETQ. The CDR3 DNA is TGCGCCAGCAGCTTGACAGGGGGACAAGAGACCCAGTACTTC. Translation: CASSLTGGQETQYF.

J is TRBJ1-1 and V is TRBV29-1; a weak D match, TRBD1 (6 bases). V lost 7 bases and J lost 0, with 15 bases in between. The CDR3 contains 14 residues. Germline loops: CDR1 SQVTM, CDR2 ANQGSEA. CDR3 coding DNA: TGCAGCGGACAACCGGGACATCTGAACACTGAAGCTTTCTTT. Protein product: CSGQPGHLNTEAFF.

This chain links TRBV3-1 (or the pseudogene TRBV3-2) with TRBJ1-5; no clear D. V was shortened by 5 bases and J by 7 bases, with 12 bases between the two germline ends. This CDR3 is built from 13 residues. Per germline, CDR1 LGHDT and CDR2 YNNKEL (reference sequence). CDR3 nucleotide sequence: TGTGCCAGCAGCTCAGGAATATCCCAGCCCCAGCATTTT. It encodes CASSSGISQPQHF.

The chain employs TRBV27 and TRBJ2-7, with D perhaps TRBD1 (5 bases). V dropped 0 bases and J dropped 5 bases, with 14 bases sitting between them. Germline CDR1 MNHEY, CDR2 SMNVEV (reference sequence). This CDR3 contains 15 residues. The CDR3 coding sequence is TGTGCCAGCAGTTTATCGGTTCAGGGAAGCCACGAGCAGTACTTC. Encoded protein: CASSLSVQGSHEQYF.

The chain couples TRBV5-1 to TRBJ1-1; a weak D match, TRBD1 (6 bases). V lost 4 bases, J lost 2 bases, and 15 bases lay in between. CDR3 length: 15 residues. Germline CDR1 SGHRS, CDR2 YFSETQ. DNA of the CDR3: TGCGCCAGCAGCATACCTCAGGGGCGCAACACTGAAGCTTTCTTT. It encodes CASSIPQGRNTEAFF.

V is TRBV5-1 and J is TRBJ1-2, with unresolved D. The germline CDR1 and CDR2 sequences are SGHRS and YFSETQ. The V gene lost 3 bases and the J gene lost 4 bases, with 16 bases spanning the gap. This CDR3 region has 15 residues. The CDR3 nucleotides are TGCGCCAGCAGCTGGGGAGAGGGATCGGGCTATGGCTACACCTTC. This translates into CASSWGEGSGYGYTF.

CDR3 sequence (DNA): TGTGCCACCAGTGTTGCCGGTAGGAGAGCCTACGAGCAGTACTTC. This encodes CATSVAGRRAYEQYF. The gene calls are TRBV24-1 and TRBJ2-7; D call uncertain. The germline V gene encodes CDR1 KGHDR and CDR2 SFDVKD. V lost 5 bases and J 2 bases, leaving 15 bases between the germline ends. The CDR3 loop spans 15 amino acids.

The chain combines TRBV2 with TRBJ2-7; D gene unclear. The CDR3 length is 14 residues. Trimming removed 6 bases at V and 3 bases at J, with 15 bases between. CDR1 is SNHLY and CDR2 is FYNNEI in the germline V gene. DNA for the CDR3: TGTGCCAGCAGAGGAGTCTTGGCCAACTACGAGCAGTACTTC. Translating gives CASRGVLANYEQYF.

Concerning this clone itself: Distinct nucleotide sequences in the sample also encode this CDR3. V is TRBV7-9 and J is TRBJ1-1; D is perhaps TRBD1 (5 bases). This CDR3 spans 13 amino acids. From germline, CDR1 is SEHNR and CDR2 FQNEAQ (reference sequence). V dropped 5 bases and J dropped 1 base, with 8 bases sitting between them. DNA for the CDR3: TGTGCCAGCAGCCAAGACAGGAACACTGAAGCTTTCTTT. Its translation is CASSQDRNTEAFF.

V gene TRBV5-1 combines with J gene TRBJ2-7; 9 bases are a match to TRBD2. The germline V gene has CDR1 SGHRS and CDR2 YFSETQ. Trimming cost V 4 bases and J 6 bases; bases outside gene matches: 14. There are 16 residues in the CDR3. CDR3 nucleotides: TGCGCCAGCAGCCTACCTCGATTAGCGGGGGTAGGCGAGCAGTACTTC. Protein product: CASSLPRLAGVGEQYF.

In its sample, this clone was seen once. This chain joins TRBV2 and TRBJ1-5; tentative D call: TRBD1 (6 bases). Trimming stripped 2 bases from V and 4 bases from J, with 12 bases between. CDR3 size: 15 residues. Germline-derived CDR1 and CDR2 are SNHLY and FYNNEI. CDR3 region: CASSETTGNNQPQHF. Here the CDR3 DNA reads TGTGCCAGCAGTGAAACCACAGGGAATAATCAGCCCCAGCATTTT.

The CDR3 sequence is CASSALGPDTQYF. CDR3 in DNA: TGTGCCAGCAGCGCCCTCGGTCCAGATACGCAGTATTTT. This sequence joins TRBV9 and TRBJ2-3; D not certain. The V gene lost 3 bases and the J gene lost 4 bases, with 9 bases spanning the gap. Germline V lookup: CDR1 SGDLS, CDR2 YYNGEE. The CDR3 has 13 residues.

This clone was seen only once. J is TRBJ1-1 and V is TRBV25-1; TRBD1 might be the D (5 bases). This CDR3 region has 17 residues. Germline V CDR1 and CDR2: MGHDK, SYGVNS. Trimming left V 3 bases short and J 7 bases short, with 24 bases between. The CDR3 reads CASSEQGSGQGTLEAFF. DNA for the CDR3: TGTGCCAGCAGTGAGCAGGGCTCTGGGCAGGGCACTCTTGAAGCTTTCTTT.

This clone was detected only once. The chain recombines TRBV5-5 with TRBJ1-5; no definite D call. The germline V gene encodes CDR1 SGHKS and CDR2 YYEKEE (reference sequence). This CDR3 is 15 amino acids long. Deletions cut 4 bases from V and 5 bases from J, with 16 bases between. DNA of the CDR3: TGTGCCAGCAGCCCTACGGGAGCGGTCCATCAGCCCCAGCATTTT. Residues: CASSPTGAVHQPQHF. Looking up the rest from reference TRBV5-5 and TRBJ1-5 gives the full variable domain: DAGVTQSPTHLIKTRGQQVTLRCSPISGHKSVSWYQQVLGQGPQFIFQYYEKEERGRGNFPDRFSARQFPNYSSELNVNALLLGDSALYLCASSPTGAVHQPQHFGDGTRLSIL.

The rearrangement uses TRBV24-1 and TRBJ1-5; no definite D call. V lost 2 bases, J lost 3 bases, and 7 bases lay in between. The CDR3 is 14 amino acids. Germline CDR1 KGHDR, CDR2 SFDVKD. The CDR3 DNA follows: TGTGCCACCAGTGATTGGGCCAACAATCAGCCCCAGCATTTT. Translated, it gives CATSDWANNQPQHF.

The V gene is TRBV11-3, the J gene TRBJ2-4, with a weak D call TRBD1 (5 bases). V lost 1 base and J lost 7, with 11 bases in between. There are 14 residues in the CDR3. CDR1 is SGHNT and CDR2 is YENEEA in the germline V gene. The DNA for the CDR3 is TGTGCCAGCAGCTTAGGAGCAGGGTCGAACATTCAGTACTTC. Translation gives CASSLGAGSNIQYF.

The count of this clone is one. V is TRBV5-1 and J is TRBJ1-3, with D tentatively TRBD1 (6 bases). This CDR3 comprises 15 residues. The germline CDR1 and CDR2 sequences are SGHRS and YFSETQ. With 4 bases removed from V and 1 base from J, the gap between germline ends came to 12 bases. The CDR3 DNA is TGCGCCAGCAGCCCTGAAGGACAGTCTGGAAACACCATATATTTT. Translating gives CASSPEGQSGNTIYF. Looking up the rest from reference TRBV5-1 and TRBJ1-3 gives the full variable domain: KAGVTQTPRYLIKTRGQQVTLSCSPISGHRSVSWYQQTPGQGLQFLFEYFSETQRNKGNFPGRFSGRQFSNSRSEMNVSTLELGDSALYLCASSPEGQSGNTIYFGEGSWLTVV.

The V call is TRBV6-2 or TRBV6-3, the J call TRBJ1-2; unclear D gene. The V gene lost 4 bases and the J gene lost 10 bases, with 19 bases spanning the gap. The CDR3 covers 14 residues. The germline V gene encodes CDR1 MNHEY and CDR2 SVGEGT. CDR3 sequence (DNA): TGTGCCAGCAGTTTCCCCCTCCTTGAGGGAGACTACACCTTC. This codes for CASSFPLLEGDYTF.

This chain connects TRBV9 to TRBJ1-1; 7 bases are a match to TRBD1. In germline, CDR1 is SGDLS, CDR2 YYNGEE. CDR3 length equals 13 residues. Trimming took 4 bases from V and 4 from J; bases not matched to a gene: 4. The CDR3 DNA follows: TGTGCCAGCAGCAACCGACAGGGCACTGAAGCTTTCTTT. Protein: CASSNRQGTEAFF.

A single count supports this clone. J is TRBJ2-2 and V is TRBV5-1; TRBD1 is a possible D gene (5 bases). Trimming shortened V by 0 bases and J by 7 bases, and 19 bases separated the two germline ends. CDR1 is SGHRS and CDR2 is YFSETQ in the germline V gene. CDR3 length: 17 amino acids. This chain's CDR3 is CASSLGTGRTTGGELFF. The CDR3 DNA is TGCGCCAGCAGCTTGGGGACCGGCAGGACAACGGGCGGGGAGCTGTTTTTT.

This chain links TRBV7-2 with TRBJ1-3, with D uncertain. Germline V lookup: CDR1 SGHTA, CDR2 FQGNSA. The CDR3 consists of 14 residues. Trimming took off 1 base at V and 0 bases at J, with 4 bases between the two ends. The CDR3 sequence is CASSLGYSGNTIYF. CDR3 nucleotide sequence: TGTGCCAGCAGCTTAGGCTACTCTGGAAACACCATATATTTT.

In DNA form, the CDR3 reads TGTGCCAGCTCACCCCCGGGGACAGGGGGGATCCGAGGCTACACCTTC. Translated, it gives CASSPPGTGGIRGYTF. This chain uses TRBV18 with TRBJ1-2; 11 bases fit TRBD1. Unmatched junction bases numbered 11, after V lost 3 bases and J lost 8 bases. CDR1 is KGHSH, CDR2 LQKENI, per germline. The CDR3 contains 16 residues.

This sequence joins TRBV5-1 and TRBJ1-6; the D is unclear. Germline V gene data show CDR1 as SGHRS and CDR2 as YFSETQ. Between the trimmed V and J ends, which lost 0 bases and 0 bases, there was a span of 7 bases. This CDR3 comprises 16 residues. CDR3 sequence reads: CASSLAVSSYNSPLHF. Here the CDR3 DNA reads TGCGCCAGCAGCTTGGCGGTGAGCTCCTATAATTCACCCCTCCACTTT.

Remarks on this clone: An end of the junction differs from the germline gene, which may be a read error. The chain combines TRBV7-9 with TRBJ2-7, with 9 positions matching TRBD2. The CDR3 is 15 residues long. Per germline, CDR1 SEHNR and CDR2 FQNEAQ (reference sequence). This CDR3 reads CASSLAGGGANEQYF. As DNA, the CDR3 is TGCGCCAGCAGCTTAGCAGGCGGGGGGGCAAACGAGCAGTACTTC. Complete variable domain (other parts from reference TRBV7-9 and TRBJ2-7): DTGVSQNPRHKITKRGQNVTFRCDPISEHNRLYWYRQTLGQGPEFLTYFQNEAQLEKSRLLSDRFSAERPKGSFSTLEIQRTEQGDSAMYLCASSLAGGGANEQYFGPGTRLTVT.

The chain has TRBV7-9 and TRBJ2-3, with D unresolved. Looked up from germline, CDR1 is SEHNR and CDR2 is FQNEAQ (reference sequence). V was pared by 1 base and J by 4 bases, with 9 bases between. The CDR3 spans 14 residues. The CDR3 loop reads CASSLGQSSDTQYF. The CDR3 coding sequence is TGTGCCAGCAGCTTAGGCCAGTCATCAGATACGCAGTATTTT.